This TCR beta chain was retrieved from a study of early T cells in non-severe SARS-CoV-2 infection. Across the study: Bulk RNA from unsorted whole blood was sequenced; chains were unpaired. Points from the study as a whole: The matching step, a VDJdb search, favored anti-spike CD8 responses and missed private and CD4 specificities.

Trimming took 5 bases from V and 2 from J, leaving 10 bases between them. Germline loops: CDR1 SGHRS, CDR2 YFSETQ. The CDR3 has 13 residues. Researchers tagged individual cDNA molecules with unique molecular identifiers. TCRdb recomputed calls from the 5' RACE reads with MiXCR, one row per CDR3 protein. The profile shows about 27,000 distinct CDR3 sequences, 5.4% of them singletons. This clonotype was observed at least ten times. No antigen is known for it. The source is an adult who was a healthcare worker with PCR-confirmed SARS-CoV-2 infection or an uninfected control (not recorded which). Material: whole blood. The J gene is TRBJ1-1, the V gene TRBV5-1, with D maybe TRBD1 (5 bases). As DNA, the CDR3 is TGCGCCAGCAGTCAGGACATAAACACTGAAGCTTTCTTT. Protein product: CASSQDINTEAFF.